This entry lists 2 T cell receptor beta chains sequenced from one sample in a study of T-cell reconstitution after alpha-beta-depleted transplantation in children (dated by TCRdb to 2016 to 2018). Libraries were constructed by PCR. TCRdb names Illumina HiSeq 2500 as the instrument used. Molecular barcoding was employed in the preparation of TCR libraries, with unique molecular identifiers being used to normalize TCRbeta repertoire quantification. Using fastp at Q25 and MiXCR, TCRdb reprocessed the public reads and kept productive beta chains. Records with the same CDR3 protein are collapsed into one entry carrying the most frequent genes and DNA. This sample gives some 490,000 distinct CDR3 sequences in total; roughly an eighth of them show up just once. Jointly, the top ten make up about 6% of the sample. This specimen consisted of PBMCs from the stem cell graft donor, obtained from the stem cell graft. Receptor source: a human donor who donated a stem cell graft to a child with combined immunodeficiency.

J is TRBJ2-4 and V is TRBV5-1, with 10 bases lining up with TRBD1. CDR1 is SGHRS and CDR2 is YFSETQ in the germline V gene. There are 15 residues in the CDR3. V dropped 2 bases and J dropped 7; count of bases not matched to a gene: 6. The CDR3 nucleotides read TGCGCCAGCAGCTTCGAGGGACAGGGGAGGAACATTCAGTACTTC. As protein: CASSFEGQGRNIQYF.

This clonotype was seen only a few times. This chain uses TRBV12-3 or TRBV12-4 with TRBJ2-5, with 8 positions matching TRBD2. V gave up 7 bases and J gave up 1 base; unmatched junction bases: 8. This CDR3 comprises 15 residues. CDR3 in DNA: TGTGCCAGCACCTTAGAAGCGGGAGTCCAAGAGACCCAGTACTTC. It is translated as CASTLEAGVQETQYF.